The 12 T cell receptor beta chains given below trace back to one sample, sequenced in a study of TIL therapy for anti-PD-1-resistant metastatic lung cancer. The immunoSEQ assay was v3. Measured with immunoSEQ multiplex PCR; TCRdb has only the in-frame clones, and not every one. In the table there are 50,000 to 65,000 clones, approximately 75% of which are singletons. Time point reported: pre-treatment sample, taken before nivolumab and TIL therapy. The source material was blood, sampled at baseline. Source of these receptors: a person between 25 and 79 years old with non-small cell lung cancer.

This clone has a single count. The DNA of the CDR3 is TGTGCCAGCAGACCTAGCGGGAGCAGGAGGGATGAGCAGTTCTTC. Its protein is CASRPSGSRRDEQFF. The chain is built from TRBV28 and TRBJ2-1; TRBD2 matches at 10 bases. The V gene end was trimmed by 6 bases and the J gene end by 8 bases; junction bases not matched to a gene: 10. The germline V gene has CDR1 MDHEN and CDR2 SYDVKM. CDR3 length equals 15 residues.

For the CDR3, the DNA is TGCGCCAGCAGCTTGGGAGAGGGGTCTGGGGCCAACGTCCTGACTTTC. Its protein product is CASSLGEGSGANVLTF. The V call is TRBV5-1, the J call TRBJ2-6; the D call may be TRBD1 or TRBD2 (5 bases each). Germline CDR1 reads SGHRS; CDR2 reads YFSETQ. The CDR3 runs to 16 residues. The V end lost 0 bases, the J end lost 1 base, and 8 bases lay between the germline ends. The variable domain in full, with the rest retrieved from reference TRBV5-1 and TRBJ2-6, is KAGVTQTPRYLIKTRGQQVTLSCSPISGHRSVSWYQQTPGQGLQFLFEYFSETQRNKGNFPGRFSGRQFSNSRSEMNVSTLELGDSALYLCASSLGEGSGANVLTFGAGSRLTVL.

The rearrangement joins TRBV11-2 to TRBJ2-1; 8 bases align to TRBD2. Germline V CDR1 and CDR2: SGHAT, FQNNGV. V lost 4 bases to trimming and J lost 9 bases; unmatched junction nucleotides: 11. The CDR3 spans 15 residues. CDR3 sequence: CASSYEPRGGGEQFF. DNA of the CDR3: TGTGCCAGCAGCTATGAACCCCGGGGGGGCGGTGAGCAGTTCTTC.

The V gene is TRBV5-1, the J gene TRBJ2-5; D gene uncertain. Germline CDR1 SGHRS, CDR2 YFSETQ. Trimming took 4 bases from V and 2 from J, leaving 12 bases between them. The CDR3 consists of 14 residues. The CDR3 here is CASSRSTSQETQYF. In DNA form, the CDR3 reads TGCGCCAGCAGCCGAAGTACCTCTCAAGAGACCCAGTACTTC.

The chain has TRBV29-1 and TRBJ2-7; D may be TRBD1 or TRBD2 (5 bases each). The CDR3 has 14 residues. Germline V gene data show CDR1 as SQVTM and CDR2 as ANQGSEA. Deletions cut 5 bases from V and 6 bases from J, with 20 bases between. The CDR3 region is CSVYGEQGGFEQYF. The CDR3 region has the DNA TGCAGCGTTTATGGGGAGCAGGGTGGTTTCGAGCAGTACTTC.

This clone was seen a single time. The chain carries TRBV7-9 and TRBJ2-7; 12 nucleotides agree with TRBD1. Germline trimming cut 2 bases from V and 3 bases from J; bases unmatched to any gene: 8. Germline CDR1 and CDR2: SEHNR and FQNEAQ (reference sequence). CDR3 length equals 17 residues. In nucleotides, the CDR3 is TGTGCCAGCAGCTTAAAGGGGACAGGGGGCACTGGCTACGAGCAGTACTTC. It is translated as CASSLKGTGGTGYEQYF. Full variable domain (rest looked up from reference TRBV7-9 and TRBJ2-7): DTGVSQNPRHKITKRGQNVTFRCDPISEHNRLYWYRQTLGQGPEFLTYFQNEAQLEKSRLLSDRFSAERPKGSFSTLEIQRTEQGDSAMYLCASSLKGTGGTGYEQYFGPGTRLTVT.

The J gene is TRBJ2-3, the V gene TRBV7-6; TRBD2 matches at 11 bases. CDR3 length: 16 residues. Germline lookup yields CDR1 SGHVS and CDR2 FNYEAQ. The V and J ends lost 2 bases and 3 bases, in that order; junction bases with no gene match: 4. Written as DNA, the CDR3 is TGTGCCAGCAGCTTACAACTAGCGGGGGTAACAGATACGCAGTATTTT. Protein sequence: CASSLQLAGVTDTQYF.

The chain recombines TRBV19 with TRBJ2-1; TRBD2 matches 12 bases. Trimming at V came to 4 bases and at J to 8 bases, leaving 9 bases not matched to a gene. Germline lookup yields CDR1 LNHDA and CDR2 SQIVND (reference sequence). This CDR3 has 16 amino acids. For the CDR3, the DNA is TGTGCCAGTAGTAAGTCTAGCGGGAGGGTCTCCGATGAGCAGTTCTTC. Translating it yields CASSKSSGRVSDEQFF. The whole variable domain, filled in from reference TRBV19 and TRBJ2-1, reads DGGITQSPKYLFRKEGQNVTLSCEQNLNHDAMYWYRQDPGQGLRLIYYSQIVNDFQKGDIAEGYSVSREKKESFPLTVTSAQKNPTAFYLCASSKSSGRVSDEQFFGPGTRLTVL.

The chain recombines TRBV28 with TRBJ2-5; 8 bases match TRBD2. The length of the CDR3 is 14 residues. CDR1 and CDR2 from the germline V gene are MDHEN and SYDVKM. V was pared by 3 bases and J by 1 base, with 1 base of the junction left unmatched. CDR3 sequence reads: CASSLRGVQETQYF. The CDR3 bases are TGTGCCAGCAGTTTGCGGGGGGTCCAAGAGACCCAGTACTTC.

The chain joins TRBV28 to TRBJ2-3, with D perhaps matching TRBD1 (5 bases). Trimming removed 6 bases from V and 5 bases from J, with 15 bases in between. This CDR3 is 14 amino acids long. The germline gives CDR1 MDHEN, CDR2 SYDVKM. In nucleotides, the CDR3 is TGTGCCAGCAGGTACAGGCCAATCGGAGATACGCAGTATTTT. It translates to CASRYRPIGDTQYF.

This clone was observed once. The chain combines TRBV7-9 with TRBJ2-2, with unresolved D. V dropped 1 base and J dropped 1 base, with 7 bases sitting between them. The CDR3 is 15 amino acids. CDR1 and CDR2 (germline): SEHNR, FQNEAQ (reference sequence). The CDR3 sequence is CASSLVPGNTGELFF. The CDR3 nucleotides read TGTGCCAGCAGCTTAGTTCCGGGGAACACCGGGGAGCTGTTTTTT.

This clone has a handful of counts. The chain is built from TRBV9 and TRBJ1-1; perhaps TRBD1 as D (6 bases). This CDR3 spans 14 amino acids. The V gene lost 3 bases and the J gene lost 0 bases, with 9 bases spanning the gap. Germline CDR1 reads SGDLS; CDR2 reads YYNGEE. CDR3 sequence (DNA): TGTGCCAGCAGCGGGGACACCGTGAACACTGAAGCTTTCTTT. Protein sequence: CASSGDTVNTEAFF.